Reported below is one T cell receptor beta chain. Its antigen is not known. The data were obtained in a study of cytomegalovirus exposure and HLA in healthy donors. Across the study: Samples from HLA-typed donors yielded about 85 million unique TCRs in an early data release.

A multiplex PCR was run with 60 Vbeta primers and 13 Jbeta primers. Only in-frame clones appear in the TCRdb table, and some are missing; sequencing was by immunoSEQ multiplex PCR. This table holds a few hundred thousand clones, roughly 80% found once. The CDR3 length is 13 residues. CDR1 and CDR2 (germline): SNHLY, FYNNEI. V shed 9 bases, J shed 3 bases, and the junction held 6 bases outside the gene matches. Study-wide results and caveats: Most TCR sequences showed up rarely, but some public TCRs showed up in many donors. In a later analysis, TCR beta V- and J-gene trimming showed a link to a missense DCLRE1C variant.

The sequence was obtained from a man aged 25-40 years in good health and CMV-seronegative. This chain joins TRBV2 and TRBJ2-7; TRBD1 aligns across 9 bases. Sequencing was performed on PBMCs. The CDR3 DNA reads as TGTGCCAGTTACACGGGACAGGGCTACGAGCAGTACTTC. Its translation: CASYTGQGYEQYF.